The 31 T cell receptor beta chains given below trace back to one sample, sequenced in a study of shared clonotypes between healthy human individuals. The repertoire was sequenced with immunoSEQ multiplex PCR; TCRdb's copy has only in-frame clones and lacks some. The sample yields under 2,000,000 clones, about 95% seen once. CD8 cells classed as naive were CD45RO-negative and positively selected for CCR7, excluding terminally differentiated effector memory CD45RA+ cells. The sequenced sample consisted of naive CD8+ T cells sorted from blood. The receptors derive from a man aged 18 to 35 in good health.

Points on this clone: Other DNA variants within this sample encode the same CDR3. This chain links TRBV27 with TRBJ2-7; D might be TRBD1 or TRBD2, each matching 5 bases. Germline V gene sequence: CDR1 MNHEY, CDR2 SMNVEV (reference sequence). This CDR3 has 16 residues. Trimming shortened V by 3 bases and J by 1 base, and 16 bases separated the two germline ends. The CDR3 nucleotides are TGTGCCAGCAGTTTCTCCTCCGGGACGCTTTCCTACGAGCAGTACTTC. Protein sequence: CASSFSSGTLSYEQYF.

This chain joins TRBV4-2 and TRBJ2-7; TRBD2 agrees at 7 bases. This CDR3 comprises 16 residues. Germline values: CDR1 LGHNA, CDR2 YNFKEQ. V shed 4 bases, J shed 4 bases, and the junction held 13 bases outside the gene matches. CDR3 protein: CASSLQGAGVAYEQYF. The CDR3 bases are TGTGCCAGCAGCCTGCAAGGGGCGGGAGTCGCGTACGAGCAGTACTTC.

The CDR3 DNA reads as TGTGCCAGCAGCGGCAGAGACAGGGTGAGGGAGCAGTACTTC. This encodes CASSGRDRVREQYF. The V gene is TRBV6-1, the J gene TRBJ2-7, with TRBD1 identical over 7 bases. CDR3 length: 14 residues. The germline V gene encodes CDR1 MNHNS and CDR2 SASEGT. V lost 6 bases and J lost 7; bases outside the gene matches: 12.

About this clone itself: Other nucleotide sequences from this sample produce the same CDR3. This rearrangement joins TRBV7-9 to TRBJ1-2; D not certain. The CDR3 runs to 12 residues. Germline-derived CDR1 and CDR2 are SEHNR and FQNEAQ (reference sequence). The germline V and J ends were trimmed by 5 bases and 4 bases, with 8 bases remaining between them. CDR3 sequence reads: CASSLEGYGYTF. The DNA of the CDR3 is TGTGCCAGCAGCCTAGAAGGCTATGGCTACACCTTC. The full variable domain, rest sourced from reference TRBV7-9 and TRBJ1-2, is DTGVSQNPRHKITKRGQNVTFRCDPISEHNRLYWYRQTLGQGPEFLTYFQNEAQLEKSRLLSDRFSAERPKGSFSTLEIQRTEQGDSAMYLCASSLEGYGYTFGSGTRLTVV.

On this clone itself: A read error may account for a junction end that differs from germline. At the DNA level, this CDR3 is encoded by other sequences in the same sample as well. The J gene is TRBJ2-3, the V gene TRBV11-1; TRBD2 matches at 9 bases. Germline-derived CDR1 and CDR2 are SGHAT and FQDESV (reference sequence). The CDR3 runs 14 residues. CDR3 nucleotide sequence: TGTGCCAGCAGTTTAGCGGGGGGCACAGATACGCAGTATTTT. Translation: CASSLAGGTDTQYF.

V usage is TRBV6-5 and J usage is TRBJ1-2; D unclear. This CDR3 is built from 14 residues. Germline V lookup: CDR1 MNHEY, CDR2 SVGAGI. V was trimmed by 0 bases and J by 4 bases, leaving 9 bases between them. This chain's CDR3 is CASSYSNVGYGYTF. Written as DNA, the CDR3 is TGTGCCAGCAGTTACTCGAACGTTGGCTATGGCTACACCTTC.

The V and J genes are TRBV29-1 and TRBJ1-1, with D hard to call. Germline CDR1 is SQVTM and CDR2 is ANQGSEA. The CDR3 length is 14 residues. Trimming took 5 bases from V and 4 from J, leaving 17 bases between them. CDR3 bases: TGCAGCGTTAAAGGGTTCGGATCGTCCACTGAAGCTTTCTTT. As protein: CSVKGFGSSTEAFF.

This CDR3 reads CASSLSAHPTYEQYF. The CDR3 DNA sequence: TGTGCCAGCAGTTTATCCGCGCACCCGACCTACGAGCAGTACTTC. The chain has TRBV27 and TRBJ2-7; D not resolved. With 0 bases removed from V and 2 bases from J, the gap between germline ends came to 11 bases. Germline values: CDR1 MNHEY, CDR2 SMNVEV (reference sequence). The CDR3 is 15 amino acids.

V and J are TRBV7-3 and TRBJ2-1; D possibly corresponds to TRBD2 (5 bases). V was trimmed by 1 base and J by 6 bases, leaving 13 bases between them. The germline CDR1 and CDR2 sequences are SGHTA and FQGTGA. The CDR3 loop spans 15 amino acids. Here the CDR3 reads CASSLMSGLLNEQFF. The CDR3 DNA sequence: TGTGCCAGCAGCTTAATGTCAGGACTGCTCAATGAGCAGTTCTTC.

The genes are TRBV5-1 and TRBJ2-7; D remains unclear. The CDR3 loop spans 13 amino acids. V lost 0 bases and J 6 bases, leaving 10 bases between the germline ends. Looked up from germline, CDR1 is SGHRS and CDR2 is YFSETQ. CDR3 nucleotide sequence: TGCGCCAGCAGCTTGGGGTACACAGCCGAGCAGTACTTC. Protein: CASSLGYTAEQYF.

The rearrangement uses TRBV9 and TRBJ2-2; 8 bases agree with TRBD1. The CDR3 is 17 residues long. V dropped 4 bases and J dropped 5; count of bases not matched to a gene: 13. Germline CDR1 is SGDLS and CDR2 is YYNGEE. CDR3 residues: CASSPDSGTGRTGELFF. In nucleotides, the CDR3 is TGTGCCAGCAGCCCAGACTCCGGGACAGGCAGAACCGGGGAGCTGTTTTTT.

This clone was detected a few times. Different DNA sequences within this sample yield the same CDR3. This chain links TRBV19 with TRBJ2-7; D possibly corresponds to TRBD1 (6 bases). The V gene lost 3 bases and the J gene lost 3 bases, with 12 bases spanning the gap. The germline CDR1 and CDR2 sequences are LNHDA and SQIVND (reference sequence). This CDR3 region has 14 residues. The CDR3 DNA is TGTGCCAGTAGTATCACAGGGCAGAGCTACGAGCAGTACTTC. It encodes CASSITGQSYEQYF.

The chain is built from TRBV10-1 and TRBJ2-1; 10 bases line up with TRBD1. Germline CDR1 reads WNHNN; CDR2 reads SYGVQD (reference sequence). CDR3 length: 19 amino acids. The V gene end was trimmed by 3 bases and the J gene end by 10 bases; junction bases not matched to a gene: 21. This CDR3 reads CASSEYPIPTGGSGGEQFF. CDR3 DNA sequence: TGCGCCAGCAGTGAATACCCCATCCCGACAGGGGGCTCGGGAGGGGAGCAGTTCTTC.

This chain joins TRBV7-9 and TRBJ1-4; 10 nucleotides agree with TRBD1. V gave up 2 bases and J gave up 5 bases; unmatched junction bases: 8. The CDR3 covers 17 residues. Germline loops: CDR1 SEHNR, CDR2 FQNEAQ (reference sequence). The DNA for the CDR3 is TGTGCCAGCAGCTTACAGTTAGCGGGACAGGGGAATGAAAAACTGTTTTTT. Translated, it gives CASSLQLAGQGNEKLFF.

V usage is TRBV5-1 and J usage is TRBJ2-7; D tentatively reads TRBD1 or TRBD2 (5 bases each). The CDR3 length is 15 residues. The germline V gene has CDR1 SGHRS and CDR2 YFSETQ. V lost 4 bases, J lost 3 bases, and 17 bases lay in between. The CDR3 DNA sequence: TGCGCCAGCAGCGCAGAGGGGTTTCCATACTACGAGCAGTACTTC. This encodes CASSAEGFPYYEQYF.

This clone has only one observation. V is TRBV5-1 and J is TRBJ2-3, with 8 bases identical to TRBD2. The CDR3 spans 17 residues. The germline V gene encodes CDR1 SGHRS and CDR2 YFSETQ. The junction had 14 bases not matched to a gene; V was cut back by 0 bases and J by 8 bases. The DNA of the CDR3 is TGCGCCAGCAGCTTGGGCACTAGCGGAGCCGGAGAGGGTACGCAGTATTTT. It yields the protein CASSLGTSGAGEGTQYF.

The chain employs TRBV30 and TRBJ2-7; TRBD1 or TRBD2 may be the D gene (5 bases each). V gave up 3 bases and J gave up 7 bases, with 10 bases separating them. CDR1 GTSNPN and CDR2 SVGIG come from the germline V gene (reference sequence). The CDR3 contains 11 residues. The CDR3 here is CAWRGPGEQYF. The CDR3 region has the DNA TGTGCCTGGAGGGGGCCGGGGGAGCAGTACTTC.

The J gene is TRBJ2-7, the V gene TRBV4-3; D is unresolved. V shed 3 bases and J shed 6 bases, with 12 bases lying between them. This CDR3 contains 13 residues. Germline assignment: CDR1 LGHNA and CDR2 YSLEER. CDR3 region: CASSHTSAGEQYF. Written as DNA, the CDR3 is TGCGCCAGCAGCCATACTTCGGCCGGCGAGCAGTACTTC.

The chain employs TRBV2 and TRBJ2-7; 9 nucleotides agree with TRBD1. CDR1 is SNHLY and CDR2 is FYNNEI in the germline V gene. The CDR3 spans 15 residues. Trimming removed 7 bases from V and 6 bases from J; junction bases left unmatched: 13. The CDR3, as DNA: TGTGCCAGCACTAAACCGGACAGGGGTTCACCCGAGCAGTACTTC. This gives the protein CASTKPDRGSPEQYF.

The chain combines TRBV10-3 with TRBJ2-1, with 7 bases lining up with TRBD2. The V segment lost 4 bases and the J segment 8 bases; nucleotides outside the gene matches: 8. This CDR3 spans 14 amino acids. Germline V gene lookup returns CDR1 ENHRY and CDR2 SYGVKD. In nucleotides, the CDR3 is TGTGCCATCAGTGGTGAGCCTGGGAGGGATGAGCAGTTCTTC. Its protein product is CAISGEPGRDEQFF.

This clone was observed once. CDR3 amino acids: CASSLESPGAYEQYF. DNA of the CDR3: TGTGCCAGCAGCTTAGAATCTCCTGGCGCCTACGAGCAGTACTTC. This chain connects TRBV7-2 to TRBJ2-7; D is ambiguous. This CDR3 spans 15 amino acids. The V end was cut by 1 base, the J end by 2 bases, with 12 bases between. Germline V gives CDR1 SGHTA, CDR2 FQGNSA. Looking up the rest from reference TRBV7-2 and TRBJ2-7 gives the full variable domain: GAGVSQSPSNKVTEKGKDVELRCDPISGHTALYWYRQSLGQGLEFLIYFQGNSAPDKSGLPSDRFSAERTGGSVSTLTIQRTQQEDSAVYLCASSLESPGAYEQYFGPGTRLTVT.

The chain uses TRBV11-2 and TRBJ2-7; 8 nucleotides line up with TRBD2. Germline V gene lookup returns CDR1 SGHAT and CDR2 FQNNGV. This CDR3 is built from 15 residues. V dropped 1 base and J dropped 3; count of bases not matched to a gene: 5. The DNA of the CDR3 is TGTGCCAGCAGCTTAGCGGGCGGGAGGTTCTACGAGCAGTACTTC. Translated: CASSLAGGRFYEQYF.

This chain joins TRBV27 and TRBJ2-5; 12 bases map to TRBD2. Germline V CDR1 and CDR2: MNHEY, SMNVEV (reference sequence). This CDR3 is built from 15 residues. V lost 5 bases and J lost 2; bases outside the gene matches: 3. In DNA form, the CDR3 reads TGTGCCAGCAGTCCCACTAGCGGGGGGCAAGAGACCCAGTACTTC. It encodes CASSPTSGGQETQYF.

V usage is TRBV29-1 and J usage is TRBJ2-7, with TRBD1 as a possible D gene (5 bases). The CDR3 contains 15 residues. CDR1 is SQVTM, CDR2 ANQGSEA, per germline. V lost 4 bases and J lost 5, with 21 bases in between. CDR3 DNA: TGCAGCGTTGGTCCAGGGATAGGGGCGTCGGACGAGCAGTACTTC. Amino acids: CSVGPGIGASDEQYF.

The chain employs TRBV29-1 and TRBJ1-2, with D hard to call. V shed 7 bases and J shed 4 bases, with 16 bases lying between them. In germline, CDR1 is SQVTM, CDR2 ANQGSEA. CDR3 size: 13 residues. The CDR3 loop is CSALDGTPYGYTF. The CDR3 DNA sequence: TGCAGCGCTCTGGACGGCACGCCCTATGGCTACACCTTC. The full variable domain, completed using reference TRBV29-1 and TRBJ1-2, is SAVISQKPSRDICQRGTSLTIQCQVDSQVTMMFWYRQQPGQSLTLIATANQGSEATYESGFVIDKFPISRPNLTFSTLTVSNMSPEDSSIYLCSALDGTPYGYTFGSGTRLTVV.

This sequence joins TRBV5-6 and TRBJ2-7; D ambiguous. The V and J ends lost 4 bases and 0 bases respectively, with 8 bases between them. Per the germline V gene, CDR1 is SGHDT and CDR2 is YYEEEE. The CDR3 is made up of 13 amino acids. As DNA, the CDR3 is TGTGCCAGCAGCCAGCCCCCCTCCTACGAGCAGTACTTC. It codes for CASSQPPSYEQYF.

This chain links TRBV6-1 with TRBJ2-7; tentative D call: TRBD1 (6 bases). V lost 3 bases and J lost 3, with 15 bases in between. The CDR3 contains 15 residues. CDR1 and CDR2 from the germline V gene are MNHNS and SASEGT. The DNA for the CDR3 is TGTGCCAGCAGTGACTATGGACAGAGCCTCTACGAGCAGTACTTC. Its protein product is CASSDYGQSLYEQYF.

This chain links TRBV6-1 with TRBJ2-1, with D possibly TRBD2 on 5 matching bases. Trimming took off 3 bases at V and 10 bases at J, with 16 bases between the two ends. CDR3 length: 14 amino acids. CDR1 is MNHNS, CDR2 SASEGT, per germline. The CDR3 spells CASSDWATSGEQFF. The DNA of the CDR3 is TGTGCCAGCAGTGATTGGGCTACCTCGGGGGAGCAGTTCTTC.

V usage is TRBV28 and J usage is TRBJ1-5; D unclear. V was trimmed by 2 bases and J by 6 bases, leaving 17 bases between them. The CDR3 covers 16 residues. Germline assignment: CDR1 MDHEN and CDR2 SYDVKM. CDR3 nucleotides: TGTGCCAGCAGTTTAGAGGGTCCCCTTGAGATTCAGCCCCAGCATTTT. Protein sequence: CASSLEGPLEIQPQHF.

The chain uses TRBV15 and TRBJ2-7; D unresolved. Germline-derived CDR1 and CDR2 are LNHNV and YYDKDF (reference sequence). This CDR3 comprises 14 residues. The germline V and J ends were trimmed by 5 bases and 3 bases, with 14 bases remaining between them. CDR3 sequence reads: CATSGPGPNYEQYF. DNA of the CDR3: TGTGCCACCAGCGGACCTGGACCCAACTACGAGCAGTACTTC.

The chain couples TRBV9 to TRBJ2-2; 7 positions match TRBD1. CDR1 is SGDLS, CDR2 YYNGEE, per germline. The V segment lost 1 base and the J segment 5 bases; nucleotides outside the gene matches: 2. The CDR3 covers 14 residues. The CDR3 reads CASSVTGETGELFF. CDR3 nucleotide sequence: TGTGCCAGCAGCGTAACAGGGGAAACCGGGGAGCTGTTTTTT.